The TCR beta chain under discussion was sequenced for a study of T cell responses to AZD1222 COVID-19 vaccine. Regarding the study as a whole: Spike-specific TCR depth and breadth grew after two AZD1222 doses. At 160-218 and 743-854, vaccine-associated CD4 TCRs were dominant, and they spanned spike. In all cases, repertoires were sampled only after the peak T cell response. Targets within unmutated variant regions were reportedly found for nearly half of spike-specific TCRs.

TCRdb's table, derived via immunoSEQ multiplex PCR, lists solely in-frame clones and lacks some. Of more than 95,000 clones in the sample, 89% were seen once. About this clone: As yet, its antigen is unknown.

Germline V CDR1 and CDR2: KGHSH, LQKENI. The CDR3 covers 17 residues. The V end was cut by 0 bases, the J end by 3 bases, with 17 bases between. The material sequenced was peripheral blood, taken on day 0 of AZD1222 vaccination. V usage is TRBV18 and J usage is TRBJ1-1; tentative D call: TRBD1 (6 bases). This clonotype was obtained from an adult in good health. CDR3 in amino acids: CASSPPLGQGYHTEAFF. Written as DNA, the CDR3 is TGTGCCAGCTCACCACCGTTAGGTCAGGGGTATCACACTGAAGCTTTCTTT.